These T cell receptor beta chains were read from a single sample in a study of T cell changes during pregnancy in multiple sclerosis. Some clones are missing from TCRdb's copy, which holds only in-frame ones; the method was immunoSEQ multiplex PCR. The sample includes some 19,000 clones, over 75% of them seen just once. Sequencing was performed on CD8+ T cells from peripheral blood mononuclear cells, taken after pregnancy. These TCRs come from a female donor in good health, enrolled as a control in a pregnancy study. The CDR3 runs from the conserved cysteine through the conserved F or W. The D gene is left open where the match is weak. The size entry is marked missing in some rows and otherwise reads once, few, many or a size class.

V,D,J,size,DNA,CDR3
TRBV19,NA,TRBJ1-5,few,TGTGCCAGTAGTTATACTATGACAGGCGTTATAATGGATCAGCCCCAGCATTTT,CASSYTMTGVIMDQPQHF
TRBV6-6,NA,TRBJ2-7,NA,TGTGCCAGCAGGGAAGGAGTGACTGGCGAGCAGTACTTC,CASREGVTGEQYF
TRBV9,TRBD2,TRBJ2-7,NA,TGTGCCAGCAGCACAGCAGGGACTAGCGAATACGAGCAGTACTTC,CASSTAGTSEYEQYF
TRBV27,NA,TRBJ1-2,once,TGTGCCAGCAGCCCTGGAGGGCCCTATGGCTACACCTTC,CASSPGGPYGYTF
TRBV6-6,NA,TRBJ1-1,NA,TGTGCCAGCAGTTACGAGTCAGGGAAAACTGAAGCTTTCTTT,CASSYESGKTEAFF
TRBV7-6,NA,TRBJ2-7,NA,TGTGCCAGCAGCTTAGATTCCAGCTACGAGCAGTACTTC,CASSLDSSYEQYF
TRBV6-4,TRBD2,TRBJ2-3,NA,TGTGCCAGCAGTGAGACTAGCGGGGGGGCAGATACGCAGTATTTT,CASSETSGGADTQYF
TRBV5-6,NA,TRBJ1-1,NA,TGTGCCAGCAGCTTTTGGCAGGGGCGTTCCGACACTGAAGCTTTCTTT,CASSFWQGRSDTEAFF
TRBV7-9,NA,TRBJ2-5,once,TGTGCCAGCAGCCCCCGCGGGGAAGAGACCCAGTACTTC,CASSPRGEETQYF
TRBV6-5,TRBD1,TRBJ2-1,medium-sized,TGTGCCAGCTTTGCAGGGGGCTCCTACAATGAGCAGTTCTTC,CASFAGGSYNEQFF
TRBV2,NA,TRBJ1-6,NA,TGTGCCACTATACTAGACGTCGGGGGGACCTCACCCCTCCACTTT,CATILDVGGTSPLHF
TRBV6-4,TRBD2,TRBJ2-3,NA,TGTGCCAGCAGTGACTGGACTAGCGGTAGCACAGATACGCAGTATTTT,CASSDWTSGSTDTQYF
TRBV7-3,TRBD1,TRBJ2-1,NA,TGTGCCAGCAGCTCCCCCCGGACAGGGGGCGTTCTCAATGAGCAGTTCTTC,CASSSPRTGGVLNEQFF
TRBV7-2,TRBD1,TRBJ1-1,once,TGTGCCAGCAGCCGTCCCGGGACAGTGACTGAAGCTTTCTTT,CASSRPGTVTEAFF
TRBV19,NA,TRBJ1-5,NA,TGTGCCAGTAGTATAGGAGGACAGCATAATCAGCCCCAGCATTTT,CASSIGGQHNQPQHF
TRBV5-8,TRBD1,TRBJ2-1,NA,TGTGCCAGCAGCTTTGGGACAGGGTGGAATGAGCAGTTCTTC,CASSFGTGWNEQFF
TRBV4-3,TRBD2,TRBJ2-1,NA,TGCGCCAGCAGCATCTTGGGGGGGAATAACAATGAGCAGTTCTTC,CASSILGGNNNEQFF
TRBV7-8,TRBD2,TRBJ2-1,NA,TGTGCCAGCAGCTCCATTACCGGGACTAGCGGGGGGGAAGGTGAGCAGTTCTTC,CASSSITGTSGGEGEQFF
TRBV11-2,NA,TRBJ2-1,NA,TGTGCCAGCAGCTTAGACTCGTTTGAGCAGTTCTTC,CASSLDSFEQFF
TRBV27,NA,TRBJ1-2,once,TGTGCCAGCAGTTTGAGGACAGACTATGGCTACACCTTC,CASSLRTDYGYTF
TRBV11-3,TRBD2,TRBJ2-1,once,TGTGCCAGCAGCTGGCGTCGGGGGTTGGGTAGCGGGGGGCATAATGAGCAGTTCTTC,CASSWRRGLGSGGHNEQFF
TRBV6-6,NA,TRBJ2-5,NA,TGTGCCAGCAGTTACTCGAGTTCCCAAGAGACCCAGTACTTC,CASSYSSSQETQYF
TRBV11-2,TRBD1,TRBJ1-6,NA,TGTGCCAGCGGACAGGACAATTCACCCCTCCACTTT,CASGQDNSPLHF
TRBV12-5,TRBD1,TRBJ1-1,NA,TGTGCCAGTGGCCCACAGGGGGCTACGGGCACTGAAGCTTTCTTT,CASGPQGATGTEAFF
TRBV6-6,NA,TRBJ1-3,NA,TGTGCCAGCAGTCCTACAGGGTCTGGAAACACCATATATTTT,CASSPTGSGNTIYF
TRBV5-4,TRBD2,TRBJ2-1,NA,TGTGCCAGCAGTGAGGATGGGTCTAGCGGGGACCATGAGCAGTTCTTC,CASSEDGSSGDHEQFF
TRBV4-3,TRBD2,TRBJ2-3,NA,TGCGCCAGCAGCCCGTGGACTAGCGGGGAATTAGATACGCAGTATTTT,CASSPWTSGELDTQYF
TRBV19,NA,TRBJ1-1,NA,TGTGCCGCCAAGACAGGGAACACTGAAGCTTTCTTT,CAAKTGNTEAFF
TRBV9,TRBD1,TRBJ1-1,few,TGTGCCAGCAGCGGAGACAGGGATGGTACGCCTGAAGCTTTCTTT,CASSGDRDGTPEAFF
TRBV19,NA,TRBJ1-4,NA,TGTGCCAGTAGTTTCAATGGGCCGAATGAAAAACTGTTTTTT,CASSFNGPNEKLFF
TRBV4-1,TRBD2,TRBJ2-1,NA,TGCGCCAGCAGCCGGGCTAGCGGGGAAATAAATGAGCAGTTCTTC,CASSRASGEINEQFF
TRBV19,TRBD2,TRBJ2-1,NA,TGTGCCAGTAGTTGGGGTAGCGGGGGGGCATACAATGAGCAGTTCTTC,CASSWGSGGAYNEQFF
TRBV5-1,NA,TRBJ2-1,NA,TGCGCCAGCAGCTTGACGGGTGAGCAGTTCTTC,CASSLTGEQFF
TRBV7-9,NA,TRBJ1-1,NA,TGTGCCAGCAGCTTCGGGGCAGGGGTTGAAGCTTTCTTT,CASSFGAGVEAFF
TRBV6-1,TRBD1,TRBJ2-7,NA,TGTGCCAGCAGGGCCGGGACAGGGTCCTACGAGCAGTACTTC,CASRAGTGSYEQYF
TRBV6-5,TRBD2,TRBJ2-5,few,TGTGCCAGCCGTTTAGCGGGGGGGCTGGTGGAGACCCAGTACTTC,CASRLAGGLVETQYF
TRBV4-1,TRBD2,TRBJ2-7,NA,TGCGCCAGCAGCCAAGAGGGGTTAGCGGGGGGCCTGCAGTACTTC,CASSQEGLAGGLQYF
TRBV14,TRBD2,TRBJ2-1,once,TGTGCCAGCAGCCGACTGGGACTAGCGGGGGATGAGCAGTTCTTC,CASSRLGLAGDEQFF
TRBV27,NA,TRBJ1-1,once,TGTGCCAGCAGCCCCATGTTCGGGACTGAAGCTTTCTTT,CASSPMFGTEAFF
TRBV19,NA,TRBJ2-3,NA,TGTGCCAGTGTTGGGACAAGCGAGTTCACAGATACGCAGTATTTT,CASVGTSEFTDTQYF